The source of this TCR beta chain is a study of T cell clonality in common variable immunodeficiency. Findings and limits, study-wide: In common variable immunodeficiency, TCR beta chains reportedly carried fewer deletions and N-nucleotide insertions. Shared TCRbeta clones were fewer between CVID subjects than controls. The cause of increased CVID clonality remains unclear without subpopulation sequencing.

V dropped 4 bases and J dropped 5; count of bases not matched to a gene: 2. This CDR3 has 13 residues. Germline CDR1 is KGHSH and CDR2 is LQKENI. The sample holds many counts of this clone. Its antigen is not identified. The read ends 3 residues early relative to the CDR3; the germline J gene fills the gap. Some clones are missing from TCRdb's copy, which holds only in-frame ones; the method was immunoSEQ multiplex PCR. The specimen has around 21,000 clones, none found just once. This TCR was recovered from a human donor with common variable immunodeficiency. Sequenced material: peripheral blood mononuclear cells. The chain couples TRBV18 to TRBJ1-1, with 9 bases that match TRBD1. The CDR3 spells CASSRGQGTEAFF. The sequenced CDR3 bases are TGTGCCAGCTCACGGGGACAGGGAACTGAA. The full variable domain, with the rest looked up from reference TRBV18 and TRBJ1-1, is NAGVMQNPRHLVRRRGQEARLRCSPMKGHSHVYWYRQLPEEGLKFMVYLQKENIIDESGMPKERFSAEFPKEGPSILRIQQVVRGDSAAYFCASSRGQGTEAFFGQGTRLTVV.